The 27 T cell receptor beta chains given below trace back to one sample, sequenced in a study of blood T cell repertoires in COVID-19. The protocol was immunoSEQ multiplex PCR, while the TCRdb copy is restricted to in-frame clones and leaves out a portion. The data hold 150,000 to 200,000 clones, with 85% to 90% observed a single time. The sequenced sample was peripheral blood. These receptors all come from a man between 50 and 59 years old with acute or convalescent COVID-19.

CDR3 loop: CASSPGTSDNEQFF. DNA for the CDR3: TGTGCCAGCAGCCCGGGGACTAGCGATAACGAGCAGTTCTTC. The gene calls are TRBV9 and TRBJ2-1; 10 bases line up with TRBD2. The J segment lost 10 bases and the V segment lost 4 bases, leaving 8 bases of the junction unmatched. The CDR3 is 14 amino acids. Germline V gene lookup returns CDR1 SGDLS and CDR2 YYNGEE.

The chain uses TRBV6-6 and TRBJ2-1; TRBD2 matches 8 bases. Germline V gene sequence: CDR1 MNHNY, CDR2 SVGAGI (reference sequence). The trim removed 8 bases at V and 4 bases at J, leaving 4 bases unmatched. There are 13 residues in the CDR3. The CDR3 loop is CASGREVYNEQFF. CDR3 in DNA: TGTGCCAGCGGGCGGGAGGTATACAATGAGCAGTTCTTC.

The genes are TRBV18 and TRBJ2-5; 7 bases agree with TRBD1. The CDR3 is 14 residues long. V shed 3 bases, J shed 3 bases, and the junction held 4 bases outside the gene matches. Germline V gene sequence: CDR1 KGHSH, CDR2 LQKENI. The CDR3 loop reads CASSPGQPKETQYF. The CDR3 DNA reads as TGTGCCAGCTCACCGGGACAGCCAAAAGAGACCCAGTACTTC.

J is TRBJ1-5 and V is TRBV3-1 (or the pseudogene TRBV3-2), with TRBD1 identical over 8 bases. V was pared by 5 bases and J by 6 bases, with 6 bases of the junction left unmatched. Germline CDR1 LGHDT, CDR2 YNNKEL (reference sequence). This CDR3 contains 14 residues. The CDR3 spells CASSGQGGRQPQHF. The CDR3 nucleotides are TGTGCCAGCAGCGGACAGGGAGGGCGTCAGCCCCAGCATTTT.

As to this clone: The same CDR3 also results from other DNA sequences found in this sample. This rearrangement joins TRBV27 to TRBJ1-5; D gene ambiguous. CDR1 MNHEY and CDR2 SMNVEV come from the germline V gene (reference sequence). The CDR3 is 13 amino acids. V lost 5 bases and J 4 bases, leaving 9 bases between the germline ends. The CDR3 bases are TGTGCCAGCAGTCTTACGGGGAATCAGCCCCAGCATTTT. Translated: CASSLTGNQPQHF.

This sequence joins TRBV2 and TRBJ1-5, with TRBD1 identical over 9 bases. CDR3 length: 15 amino acids. J lost 2 bases, V lost 6 bases, and 5 bases had no gene match. CDR1 and CDR2 from the germline V gene are SNHLY and FYNNEI. CDR3 residues: CASRVQGAGNQPQHF. In nucleotides, the CDR3 is TGTGCCAGCAGAGTACAGGGGGCGGGCAATCAGCCCCAGCATTTT.

V usage is TRBV5-6 and J usage is TRBJ1-5; no clear D gene. The V end lost 2 bases, the J end lost 9 bases, and 24 bases lay between the germline ends. The CDR3 has 17 residues. Germline CDR1 and CDR2: SGHDT and YYEEEE. CDR3 in DNA: TGTGCCAGCAGCTTAATAAGGAGGACCCCCCCCAGGTGGCCCCAGCATTTT. Its translation: CASSLIRRTPPRWPQHF.

The chain is built from TRBV18 and TRBJ1-2; D not certain. This CDR3 has 16 residues. Germline assignment: CDR1 KGHSH and CDR2 LQKENI. V lost 2 bases to trimming and J lost 2 bases, with 15 bases between them. CDR3 in DNA: TGTGCCAGCTCACCAAGTTCAGGAGGAGTCAACTATGGCTACACCTTC. It encodes CASSPSSGGVNYGYTF.

The count of this clone is one. The chain couples TRBV19 to TRBJ1-1; TRBD1 aligns across 9 bases. J gave up 0 bases and V 0 bases, and 11 bases lay outside the gene matches. The germline CDR1 and CDR2 sequences are LNHDA and SQIVND (reference sequence). CDR3 length: 19 residues. This CDR3 is CASSIDLGQGYRVNTEAFF. The CDR3 bases are TGTGCCAGTAGTATAGATCTCGGACAGGGGTACAGGGTGAACACTGAAGCTTTCTTT. Based on the CDR3 plus reference TRBV19 and TRBJ1-1, the full variable domain is DGGITQSPKYLFRKEGQNVTLSCEQNLNHDAMYWYRQDPGQGLRLIYYSQIVNDFQKGDIAEGYSVSREKKESFPLTVTSAQKNPTAFYLCASSIDLGQGYRVNTEAFFGQGTRLTVV.

The chain uses TRBV5-5 and TRBJ2-7; tentatively, D is TRBD1 (6 bases). V was pared by 3 bases and J by 1 base, with 14 bases between. Germline assignment: CDR1 SGHKS and CDR2 YYEKEE (reference sequence). The CDR3 totals 15 residues. In DNA form, the CDR3 reads TGTGCCAGCAGCTACGCCTGGACAGCTTCCTACGAGCAGTACTTC. Its protein product is CASSYAWTASYEQYF.

This clone was seen repeatedly, ten times or more. The V gene is TRBV30, the J gene TRBJ2-2; 10 nucleotides agree with TRBD2. Trimming took 2 bases from V and 2 from J; bases not matched to a gene: 2. CDR1 is GTSNPN, CDR2 SVGIG, per germline (reference sequence). This CDR3 contains 15 residues. Here the CDR3 reads CAWSLAGANTGELFF. In DNA form, the CDR3 reads TGTGCCTGGAGTCTAGCGGGGGCCAACACCGGGGAGCTGTTTTTT.

The chain links TRBV7-2 to TRBJ1-6; TRBD1 aligns across 7 bases. CDR1 and CDR2 (germline): SGHTA, FQGNSA. This CDR3 contains 15 residues. Germline trimming cut 4 bases from V and 9 bases from J; bases unmatched to any gene: 9. This CDR3 reads CASSSRQGVSSPLHF. For the CDR3, the DNA is TGTGCCAGCAGCTCCCGACAGGGCGTCAGTTCACCCCTCCACTTT.

This clone was detected only once. The V call is TRBV7-2, the J call TRBJ1-1; maybe TRBD1 (5 bases). Trimming shortened V by 3 bases and J by 1 base, and 9 bases separated the two germline ends. The germline V gene has CDR1 SGHTA and CDR2 FQGNSA. The CDR3 runs 14 residues. The CDR3: CASSFGRANTEAFF. Here the CDR3 DNA reads TGTGCCAGCAGCTTCGGCAGGGCGAACACTGAAGCTTTCTTT.

This clone has just one count. The rearrangement uses TRBV3-1 (or the pseudogene TRBV3-2) and TRBJ2-7; 9 bases are a match to TRBD2. CDR1 is LGHDT, CDR2 YNNKEL, per germline (reference sequence). Losses at the gene ends were 2 bases for V and 0 bases for J; bases not matched to a gene: 8. The CDR3 is 17 residues long. CDR3 sequence (DNA): TGTGCCAGCAGCCAAAGAGGCAGTAGCGGGGGCTCCTACGAGCAGTACGTC. Translating gives CASSQRGSSGGSYEQYV.

The chain is built from TRBV11-3 and TRBJ2-3; 8 positions match TRBD1. The CDR3 has 14 amino acids. Germline V gene data show CDR1 as SGHNT and CDR2 as YENEEA. V dropped 3 bases and J dropped 4; count of bases not matched to a gene: 3. The CDR3 reads CASSLTGDPDTQYF. The CDR3 region has the DNA TGTGCCAGCAGCTTGACAGGGGACCCAGATACGCAGTATTTT.

This chain connects TRBV7-2 to TRBJ2-1; 9 positions match TRBD2. The V gene end was trimmed by 1 base and the J gene end by 10 bases; junction bases not matched to a gene: 11. This CDR3 region has 16 residues. Germline V CDR1 and CDR2: SGHTA, FQGNSA. For the CDR3, the DNA is TGTGCCAGCAGCTTAGTGGGGCTAGCGGGATGGGGGGAGCAGTTCTTC. Its protein is CASSLVGLAGWGEQFF.

V gene TRBV11-2 combines with J gene TRBJ1-4, with D uncertain. Between the trimmed V and J ends, which lost 5 bases and 3 bases, there was a span of 13 bases. Germline CDR1 SGHAT, CDR2 FQNNGV. The CDR3 has 15 amino acids. CDR3 DNA sequence: TGTGCCAGCAGCCTTGGAGGAGGGTCTAATGAAAAACTGTTTTTT. Amino acids: CASSLGGGSNEKLFF.

The chain recombines TRBV27 with TRBJ1-5; TRBD1 aligns across 7 bases. The CDR3 runs to 16 residues. The V and J ends lost 2 bases and 2 bases, in that order; junction bases with no gene match: 6. CDR1 and CDR2 from the germline V gene are MNHEY and SMNVEV (reference sequence). CDR3 coding DNA: TGTGCCAGCAGTTTAATAGGGGGCGTAGGCAATCAGCCCCAGCATTTT. Its protein product is CASSLIGGVGNQPQHF.

The rearrangement joins TRBV11-3 to TRBJ2-7; 8 positions agree with TRBD2. CDR1 and CDR2 from the germline V gene are SGHNT and YENEEA. This CDR3 contains 15 residues. Trimming took 5 bases from V and 0 from J; bases not matched to a gene: 6. The CDR3 DNA is TGTGCCAGCAGCCCGGGCGGGGGGAGCTCCTACGAGCAGTACGTC. This translates into CASSPGGGSSYEQYV.

This clone showed up many times. The rearrangement uses TRBV5-6 and TRBJ1-2, with 7 nucleotides matching TRBD1. V was pared by 4 bases and J by 7 bases, with 10 bases of the junction left unmatched. In germline, CDR1 is SGHDT, CDR2 YYEEEE. The CDR3 consists of 14 residues. In DNA form, the CDR3 reads TGTGCCAGCAGCCTACAGACAGGGTGGACTGGCTACACCTTC. Translating it yields CASSLQTGWTGYTF.

The chain couples TRBV9 to TRBJ2-1, with 10 bases that match TRBD2. The V gene end was trimmed by 4 bases and the J gene end by 0 bases; junction bases not matched to a gene: 7. The germline V gene encodes CDR1 SGDLS and CDR2 YYNGEE. There are 17 residues in the CDR3. CDR3 in amino acids: CASSLRLAGYSYNEQFF. The CDR3 nucleotides read TGTGCCAGCAGCTTAAGACTAGCGGGCTACTCCTACAATGAGCAGTTCTTC.

The chain combines TRBV5-4 with TRBJ1-2; 7 nucleotides line up with TRBD1. J gave up 6 bases and V 2 bases, and 10 bases lay outside the gene matches. CDR1 SGHNT and CDR2 YYREEE come from the germline V gene (reference sequence). This CDR3 has 15 amino acids. CDR3 region: CASSFSQGVGDGYTF. CDR3 coding DNA: TGTGCCAGCAGCTTCAGTCAGGGGGTGGGTGATGGCTACACCTTC.

J is TRBJ1-2 and V is TRBV7-9, with 8 bases lining up with TRBD1. The CDR3 is made up of 16 amino acids. Germline CDR1 and CDR2: SEHNR and FQNEAQ (reference sequence). The V segment lost 4 bases and the J segment 3 bases; nucleotides outside the gene matches: 10. The CDR3 loop is CASSSTDRAVDYGYTF. The CDR3 region has the DNA TGTGCCAGCAGCTCCACGGACAGGGCGGTGGACTATGGCTACACCTTC.

The rearrangement links TRBV30 to TRBJ1-5, with 7 bases that match TRBD1. J lost 3 bases, V lost 2 bases, and 4 bases had no gene match. The germline V gene has CDR1 GTSNPN and CDR2 SVGIG (reference sequence). CDR3 length: 14 residues. As DNA, the CDR3 is TGTGCCTGGAGTACGGGACAGCTCAATCAGCCCCAGCATTTT. Protein: CAWSTGQLNQPQHF.

V gene TRBV9 combines with J gene TRBJ1-3; D is unresolved. V gave up 3 bases and J gave up 1 base, with 8 bases separating them. This CDR3 contains 14 residues. Germline lookup yields CDR1 SGDLS and CDR2 YYNGEE. The CDR3 coding sequence is TGTGCCAGCAGCGGAGGGTGGTCTGGAAACACCATATATTTT. It is translated as CASSGGWSGNTIYF.

The chain recombines TRBV30 with TRBJ2-5; TRBD2 is a possible D gene (7 bases). The germline gives CDR1 GTSNPN, CDR2 SVGIG (reference sequence). This CDR3 is 15 amino acids long. V was clipped by 5 bases and J by 4 bases, with 20 bases between them. The CDR3 region has the DNA TGTGCCTGGGCCCGGGGGGCGCATAATAGAGAGACCCAGTACTTC. It translates to CAWARGAHNRETQYF.

The J gene is TRBJ2-2, the V gene TRBV7-8; 12 positions match TRBD2. V trimming: 0 bases; J trimming: 1 base; junction bases outside the gene matches: 9. The length of the CDR3 is 20 residues. Germline CDR1 reads SGHVS; CDR2 reads FQNEAQ. CDR3 region: CASSLAPSWTSGKNTGELFF. CDR3 nucleotide sequence: TGTGCCAGCAGCTTAGCCCCCTCGTGGACTAGCGGGAAGAACACCGGGGAGCTGTTTTTT. Full variable domain (remainder filled in from reference TRBV7-8 and TRBJ2-2): GAGVSQSPRYKVAKRGQDVALRCDPISGHVSLFWYQQALGQGPEFLTYFQNEAQLDKSGLPSDRFFAERPEGSVSTLKIQRTQQEDSAVYLCASSLAPSWTSGKNTGELFFGEGSRLTVL.